This T cell receptor (beta chain) was observed in a study of shared clonotypes between healthy human individuals. TCRdb keeps only in-frame clones here, not all; method: immunoSEQ multiplex PCR. The sample holds roughly 2,500,000 clones, under 95% seen once. Germline CDR1 reads SGHTA; CDR2 reads FQGTGA. V lost 3 bases and J 3 bases, leaving 9 bases between the germline ends. The length of the CDR3 is 13 residues. Input material: naive CD4+ T cells from PBMCs. The subset: CD45RA+ positively selected. This rearrangement joins TRBV7-3 to TRBJ2-7; D might be TRBD1 or TRBD2, each matching 5 bases. This sequence originates from a man between 18 and 29 years old in good health. Some clones in this sample may be carry-over from other donors' samples. CDR3 residues: CASSLLRGYEQYF. In DNA form, the CDR3 reads TGTGCCAGCAGCTTGTTGAGGGGCTACGAGCAGTACTTC.